The 13 T cell receptor beta chains listed next were all sequenced from one sample in a study of monozygotic twins with inflammatory bowel disease. TCRdb re-analyzed the 5' RACE reads; it lists each CDR3 protein once, without DNA. Listed are around 210,000 distinct CDR3 sequences; more than 7.5% falls within the top ten. The sequenced sample was blood. These receptors all come from a human donor with ulcerative colitis or Crohn's disease, or a healthy co-twin of an affected twin (not recorded which).

The V gene is TRBV18, the J gene TRBJ1-4. The CDR3 loop spans 16 amino acids. Germline V gives CDR1 KGHSH, CDR2 LQKENI. The CDR3: CASSPQGRATNEKLFF.

The chain joins TRBV7-2 to TRBJ2-3. The CDR3 is 13 amino acids. Looked up from germline, CDR1 is SGHTA and CDR2 is FQGNSA. CDR3 loop: CASSFVGSDTQYF.

This chain joins TRBV20-1 and TRBJ2-2; TCRdb proposes TRBD1, but this gene call is untestable without DNA. Germline loops: CDR1 DFQATT, CDR2 SNEGSKA (reference sequence). The CDR3 spans 15 residues. The CDR3 sequence: CSARGDRANTGELFF.

This chain joins TRBV7-2 and TRBJ2-5. There are 15 residues in the CDR3. The germline gives CDR1 SGHTA, CDR2 FQGNSA. The chain's CDR3 is CASSWVVQSQETQYF.

The V and J genes are TRBV12-3 or TRBV12-4 and TRBJ1-1; checking the TCRdb D call of TRBD1 is not possible without DNA. The CDR3 has 13 amino acids. Here the CDR3 reads CASSLSGATEAFF.

This sequence joins TRBV6-2 or TRBV6-3 and TRBJ2-2; without DNA, the TCRdb call of TRBD1 cannot be checked. CDR3 size: 14 residues. Germline assignment: CDR1 MNHEY and CDR2 SVGEGT. CDR3 residues: CATWAGTNTGELFF.

The V and J genes are TRBV9 and TRBJ2-3; TCRdb picks TRBD2, but there is no DNA to check that call. Germline CDR1 SGDLS, CDR2 YYNGEE. CDR3 length: 15 amino acids. The CDR3 here is CASSVTSERADTQYF. The complete variable domain, with remaining parts taken from reference TRBV9 and TRBJ2-3, reads DSGVTQTPKHLITATGQRVTLRCSPRSGDLSVYWYQQSLDQGLQFLIQYYNGEERAKGNILERFSAQQFPDLHSELNLSSLELGDSALYFCASSVTSERADTQYFGPGTRLTVL.

The V and J genes are TRBV25-1 and TRBJ2-7; the TRBD2 assignment by TCRdb is unverifiable without DNA. The CDR3 totals 14 residues. From germline, CDR1 is MGHDK and CDR2 SYGVNS. The CDR3 region is CASSALAGEYEQYF.

V is TRBV6-5 and J is TRBJ2-7; as DNA is missing, the TRBD2 call by TCRdb cannot be tested. The CDR3 covers 16 residues. CDR1 is MNHEY, CDR2 SVGAGI, per germline. This CDR3 reads CASSYEAAGLSYEQYF.

J is TRBJ1-2 and V is TRBV10-3; the D call of TRBD1 rests on TCRdb alone, since no DNA is present to check it. Germline lookup yields CDR1 ENHRY and CDR2 SYGVKD. The CDR3 sequence is 13 residues long. CDR3 residues: CAISSDTNYGYTF.

The genes are TRBV15 and TRBJ1-1; absent DNA, TCRdb's TRBD1 call cannot be checked. The CDR3 is 15 residues long. Germline values: CDR1 LNHNV, CDR2 YYDKDF (reference sequence). The CDR3 reads CATSRVQDRTLEAFF.

The chain couples TRBV7-2 to TRBJ2-7; checking the TCRdb D call of TRBD2 is not possible without DNA. This CDR3 has 15 residues. The germline gives CDR1 SGHTA, CDR2 FQGNSA. The CDR3 protein is CASSLTSGGLYEQYF. The complete variable domain, with remaining parts taken from reference TRBV7-2 and TRBJ2-7, reads GAGVSQSPSNKVTEKGKDVELRCDPISGHTALYWYRQSLGQGLEFLIYFQGNSAPDKSGLPSDRFSAERTGGSVSTLTIQRTQQEDSAVYLCASSLTSGGLYEQYFGPGTRLTVT.

The V gene is TRBV20-1, the J gene TRBJ2-3; the D gene TCRdb calls, TRBD2, cannot be checked with no DNA. The CDR3 is 18 residues long. The germline V gene encodes CDR1 DFQATT and CDR2 SNEGSKA (reference sequence). CDR3 sequence: CSARRPSGRVRGTDTQYF.